The 4 T cell receptor beta chains below all came from one sample that was sequenced in a study of T cell repertoires in cytomegalovirus infection. TCRdb re-analysed the reads in MiXCR, keeping a single row per CDR3 protein. The sample carries hundreds of thousands of distinct CDR3 sequences, about two fifths recorded once. What these receptors recognize is not known. Sequences were derived from cultured PBMCs, sampled from culture after CMV antigen stimulation. The receptor set was obtained from a human donor in good health (CMV status not recorded). Some clones in this sample may be carry-over from other donors' samples.

This clonotype was seen ten or more times. CDR3 coding DNA: TGTGCCAGCAGCACGGGGGCTAGCGGGATCTCCCTAAACTACGAGCAGTACTTC. It encodes CASSTGASGISLNYEQYF. This rearrangement joins TRBV7-2 to TRBJ2-7; 9 bases are shared with TRBD2. Looked up from germline, CDR1 is SGHTA and CDR2 is FQGNSA. Losses at the gene ends were 5 bases for V and 3 bases for J; bases not matched to a gene: 17. The CDR3 runs to 18 residues.

This chain joins TRBV7-9 and TRBJ2-1; perhaps TRBD2 as D (5 bases). The CDR3 runs to 12 residues. V dropped 3 bases and J dropped 15 bases, with 15 bases sitting between them. Germline V CDR1 and CDR2: SEHNR, FQNEAQ (reference sequence). The CDR3 here is CASSLEAPEMFF. The CDR3 DNA is TGTGCCAGCAGCTTGGAGGCCCCCGAGATGTTCTTC.

The chain joins TRBV7-6 to TRBJ2-7; D is ambiguous. Germline V gives CDR1 SGHVS, CDR2 FNYEAQ. The CDR3 totals 13 residues. V lost 5 bases and J 2 bases, leaving 10 bases between the germline ends. DNA for the CDR3: TGTGCCAGCAGCCCCCGAGACGCCTACGAGCAGTACTTC. Its translation is CASSPRDAYEQYF.

This clonotype was seen more than once but under ten times. The rearrangement joins TRBV2 to TRBJ1-6; maybe TRBD1 (6 bases). The V gene's germline CDR1 is SNHLY and CDR2 FYNNEI. Trimming cost V 7 bases and J 7 bases, with 11 bases left between them. The CDR3 spans 13 residues. The chain's CDR3 is CASTGQRNSPLHF. CDR3 bases: TGTGCCAGCACCGGACAGAGAAATTCACCCCTCCACTTT.